This T cell receptor (beta chain) emerged from a study of cytomegalovirus exposure and HLA in healthy donors. Findings and limits, study-wide: Owing to their indistinguishability, certain V segments, notably TRBV6-2 and TRBV6-3, were excluded. As was reported, the HLA-A and HLA-B alleles of most subjects were accurately predicted from TCR beta sequences.

The CDR3 consists of 15 residues. The junction had 4 bases not matched to a gene; V was cut back by 1 base and J by 2 bases. Germline CDR1 reads SGHDN; CDR2 reads FVKESK. Although they were nominally healthy when sampled, donors likely had unrecorded immune exposures. In the PCR, 60 Vbeta and 13 Jbeta primers were used. TCRdb keeps only in-frame clones here, not all; method: immunoSEQ multiplex PCR. This sample yields around 140,000 clones, of which roughly 71% are seen a single time; 1.1% to 1.5% belongs to the top ten. As regards this clone: The antigen is undetermined.

What was sequenced was PBMCs. The TCR was taken from a woman between 40 and 50 years old in good health and CMV-seronegative. This chain uses TRBV14 with TRBJ2-5, with TRBD2 matching 7 bases. The CDR3 nucleotides are TGTGCCAGCAGCCAAGTCCGAGCGGGACAAGAGACCCAGTACTTC. Residues: CASSQVRAGQETQYF.